The 30 T cell receptor beta chains presented below share a single source sample, sequenced in a study of post-analysis software for immune sequencing data (dated by TCRdb to 2015 to 2017). The library was made by PCR. Data came from an Illumina HiSeq 2500. To reduce PCR and sequencing biases, unique molecular identifiers were incorporated into the TCR beta cDNA libraries. The public reads were quality trimmed at Q25 with fastp and then assembled into clones with MiXCR by TCRdb, keeping productive beta chains. Each CDR3 protein gets just one entry, which takes the most common genes and DNA from the rows behind it. This sample has approximately 570,000 distinct CDR3 sequences in its table, and roughly 40% of those were observed once. More than 1.5% of the sample is taken by the ten largest. The paper's findings and limits, for the study overall: Patients showed significantly higher frequencies than controls for five TRBV segments, among them TRBV5-6, TRBV5-1 and TRBV20-1.

These TCRs' antigens remain unknown. The sample was blood. These receptors all come from a girl aged 10 to 17 with multiple sclerosis.

The genes are TRBV4-2 and TRBJ2-5; 10 nucleotides agree with TRBD2. Trimming removed 1 base from V and 2 bases from J; junction bases left unmatched: 7. CDR1 and CDR2 from the germline V gene are LGHNA and YNFKEQ. The CDR3 has 17 amino acids. The CDR3 DNA reads as TGTGCCAGCAGCCAAGGGTCGTCTAGCGGGGGACAAGAGACCCAGTACTTC. This translates into CASSQGSSSGGQETQYF.

The chain joins TRBV2 to TRBJ1-2; D uncertain. The CDR3 is made up of 15 amino acids. V dropped 4 bases and J dropped 5 bases, with 17 bases sitting between them. CDR1 is SNHLY and CDR2 is FYNNEI in the germline V gene. CDR3 loop: CASSGNSPILYGYTF. The CDR3 DNA follows: TGTGCCAGCAGTGGGAACAGCCCAATTTTATATGGCTACACCTTC.

The V and J genes are TRBV4-1 and TRBJ1-5, with unresolved D. The CDR3 spans 14 residues. The ends were cut back, 0 bases at V and 8 bases at J, with 11 bases in the middle. From germline, CDR1 is MGHRA and CDR2 YSYEKL. The CDR3 DNA sequence: TGCGCCAGCAGCCAAGATAGGACCTACGAGCCCCAGCATTTT. It specifies CASSQDRTYEPQHF.

This clonotype was recorded a few times. The chain couples TRBV6-6 to TRBJ2-3, with TRBD2 as a possible D gene (5 bases). CDR3 length: 11 amino acids. Looked up from germline, CDR1 is MNHNY and CDR2 is SVGAGI (reference sequence). V lost 8 bases to trimming and J lost 5 bases, with 8 bases between them. The CDR3 nucleotides read TGTGCCAGCGAACTAGGAGATACGCAGTATTTT. Its translation is CASELGDTQYF.

With respect to this clonotype: A read error may account for a junction end that differs from germline. The chain recombines TRBV2 with TRBJ2-6; no firm D call. The CDR3 is made up of 13 amino acids. The germline V gene has CDR1 SNHLY and CDR2 FYNNEI. CDR3 bases: TGTGCCAGGAGCCTCCCTGGAGCCAACGTCCTGACTTTC. Protein product: CARSLPGANVLTF.

This clonotype was seen just once. V and J are TRBV18 and TRBJ2-5, with TRBD1 matching over 8 bases. The DNA end favors TRBJ2-7, so the J call may be wrong. Germline CDR1 KGHSH, CDR2 LQKENI. This CDR3 contains 14 residues. This CDR3 reads CASSPLGQGNEQYF. CDR3 DNA sequence: TGTGCCAGCTCACCACTCGGACAGGGCAACGAGCAGTACTTC.

The rearrangement links TRBV5-6 to TRBJ2-2; TRBD1 agrees at 7 bases. The CDR3 is 17 residues long. The V gene's germline CDR1 is SGHDT and CDR2 YYEEEE. J lost 0 bases, V lost 4 bases, and 9 bases had no gene match. DNA for the CDR3: TGTGCCAGCAGCCAATTCTCCGGGACAGCGAACACCGGGGAGCTGTTTTTT. Its translation is CASSQFSGTANTGELFF.

The chain couples TRBV7-3 to TRBJ2-3; 10 bases are shared with TRBD2. The V gene end was trimmed by 2 bases and the J gene end by 0 bases; junction bases not matched to a gene: 2. The CDR3 has 16 residues. Germline-derived CDR1 and CDR2 are SGHTA and FQGTGA. The CDR3 reads CASSLLAGASTDTQYF. CDR3 nucleotides: TGTGCCAGCAGCTTACTAGCGGGGGCTAGCACAGATACGCAGTATTTT.

The gene calls are TRBV20-1 and TRBJ2-3; 8 bases are a match to TRBD1. CDR1 is DFQATT, CDR2 SNEGSKA, per germline (reference sequence). There are 15 residues in the CDR3. The CDR3: CRAPRGDRFTDTQYF. CDR3 sequence (DNA): TGCAGGGCCCCGAGAGGGGACAGGTTCACAGATACGCAGTATTTT.

As DNA, the CDR3 is TGTGCCAGCAGCAGACAGGGCTTAGAAGCTTTCTTT. This translates into CASSRQGLEAFF. This chain connects TRBV12-3 or TRBV12-4 to TRBJ1-1, with TRBD1 matching over 7 bases. The trim removed 6 bases at V and 8 bases at J, leaving 6 bases unmatched. The CDR3 is 12 amino acids.

The sample holds a few counts of this clonotype. This chain links TRBV7-9 with TRBJ2-5, with unresolved D. Per the germline V gene, CDR1 is SEHNR and CDR2 is FQNEAQ (reference sequence). V was cut by 5 bases and J by 5 bases, with 9 bases left in between. This CDR3 is 12 amino acids long. The DNA for the CDR3 is TGTGCCAGCAGCCTAAGTTCGGAGACCCAGTACTTC. This sequence encodes CASSLSSETQYF. Full variable domain (outside the CDR3, taken from reference TRBV7-9 and TRBJ2-5): DTGVSQNPRHKITKRGQNVTFRCDPISEHNRLYWYRQTLGQGPEFLTYFQNEAQLEKSRLLSDRFSAERPKGSFSTLEIQRTEQGDSAMYLCASSLSSETQYFGPGTRLLVL.

This clonotype was observed a few times. In DNA, the CDR3 is TGCAGTGCTAGAGATTCCGGCTACGAGCAGTACTTC. Translating gives CSARDSGYEQYF. This chain links TRBV20-1 with TRBJ2-7; D gene uncertain. V shed 0 bases and J shed 3 bases, with 6 bases lying between them. Looked up from germline, CDR1 is DFQATT and CDR2 is SNEGSKA (reference sequence). The CDR3 is 12 amino acids.

The gene calls are TRBV10-3 and TRBJ2-7; a weak D match, TRBD1 (5 bases). Germline values: CDR1 ENHRY, CDR2 SYGVKD. V was pared by 3 bases and J by 7 bases, with 19 bases between. The CDR3 has 15 amino acids. The DNA for the CDR3 is TGTGCCATCAGTGATTGGCAGGGTTATGGCAATGAGCAGTACTTC. This gives the protein CAISDWQGYGNEQYF.

Ten or more counts support this clonotype. The V gene is TRBV7-6, the J gene TRBJ1-2, with 8 bases lining up with TRBD1. This CDR3 has 18 amino acids. Unmatched junction bases numbered 16, after V lost 1 base and J lost 6 bases. Germline-derived CDR1 and CDR2 are SGHVS and FNYEAQ. CDR3 bases: TGTGCCAGCAGCTTAGTCCGCGGGACAGGCCTTTACAGTGATGGCTACACCTTC. It encodes CASSLVRGTGLYSDGYTF.

As to this clonotype: At one boundary the junction diverges from the germline segment, which might be a read error. The genes are TRBV29-1 and TRBJ2-3, with 9 bases fitting TRBD1. Germline V gene sequence: CDR1 SQVTM, CDR2 ANQGSEA. CDR3 size: 13 residues. CDR3 nucleotide sequence: TGCAGTGTTGAAGCGGGACAGGGCGATACGCAGTATTTT. Its protein is CSVEAGQGDTQYF.

V gene TRBV5-1 combines with J gene TRBJ2-1; D not certain. This CDR3 contains 16 residues. Trimming pared 0 bases from V and 2 bases from J, leaving 12 bases between. From germline, CDR1 is SGHRS and CDR2 YFSETQ. CDR3 in amino acids: CASSLELVSPYNEQFF. CDR3 nucleotides: TGCGCCAGCAGCTTGGAGCTAGTGTCTCCCTACAATGAGCAGTTCTTC.

V gene TRBV30 combines with J gene TRBJ2-7; no reliable D call. Trimming shortened V by 2 bases and J by 3 bases, and 11 bases separated the two germline ends. The length of the CDR3 is 13 residues. From germline, CDR1 is GTSNPN and CDR2 SVGIG (reference sequence). CDR3 loop: CAWSYARFYEQYF. The CDR3 nucleotides are TGTGCCTGGAGTTATGCAAGATTCTACGAGCAGTACTTC.

This clonotype was counted many times. The rearrangement joins TRBV7-2 to TRBJ2-7; no clear D. Trimming stripped 5 bases from V and 7 bases from J, with 9 bases between. Germline CDR1 is SGHTA and CDR2 is FQGNSA. This CDR3 is built from 11 residues. The CDR3 sequence is CASSHAPEQYF. The CDR3 coding sequence is TGTGCCAGCAGCCACGCCCCTGAGCAGTACTTC.

V and J are TRBV29-1 and TRBJ1-1, with a possible D match to TRBD1 (6 bases). The germline gives CDR1 SQVTM, CDR2 ANQGSEA. V was cut by 4 bases and J by 4 bases, with 16 bases left in between. The CDR3 length is 14 residues. The CDR3 coding sequence is TGCAGCGTTGTTACGGGGGCGCTGGGCACTGAAGCTTTCTTT. Translation: CSVVTGALGTEAFF.

This clonotype was found a few times. The chain employs TRBV29-1 and TRBJ2-3, with TRBD2 as a possible D gene (6 bases). The CDR3 extends over 13 amino acids. Germline V lookup: CDR1 SQVTM, CDR2 ANQGSEA. The ends were cut back, 4 bases at V and 2 bases at J, with 10 bases in the middle. CDR3 nucleotide sequence: TGCAGCGTTGCCCGGACTAACACAGATACGCAGTATTTT. The encoded protein is CSVARTNTDTQYF.

This chain joins TRBV5-1 and TRBJ1-2, with 10 bases fitting TRBD1. The CDR3 covers 16 residues. J lost 6 bases, V lost 1 base, and 9 bases had no gene match. Germline V gene data show CDR1 as SGHRS and CDR2 as YFSETQ. In DNA, the CDR3 is TGCGCCAGCAGCTTGCGTTCCGGGACAGGGGTGCATGGCTACACCTTC. It is translated as CASSLRSGTGVHGYTF.

V usage is TRBV12-3 or TRBV12-4 and J usage is TRBJ2-5; D gene ambiguous. The CDR3 extends over 15 amino acids. The germline V and J ends were trimmed by 3 bases and 11 bases, with 22 bases remaining between them. CDR3 sequence (DNA): TGTGCCAGCAGTTTTGGCATGGCCTCCTACAATGAGCAGTACTTC. Its protein is CASSFGMASYNEQYF.

J is TRBJ2-7 and V is TRBV6-5; D possibly corresponds to TRBD2 (5 bases). Trimming took off 5 bases at V and 1 base at J, with 12 bases between the two ends. The CDR3 sequence is 14 residues long. Germline CDR1 reads MNHEY; CDR2 reads SVGAGI. The DNA for the CDR3 is TGTGCCAGCAGTCTAGATACTAGTTCCTACGAGCAGTACTTC. This codes for CASSLDTSSYEQYF.

The rearrangement uses TRBV10-3 and TRBJ2-7, with a possible D match to TRBD1 (5 bases). The V gene lost 3 bases and the J gene lost 0 bases, with 12 bases spanning the gap. The CDR3 runs to 15 residues. Germline CDR1 and CDR2: ENHRY and SYGVKD. CDR3 bases: TGTGCCATCAGTGATCCAGGGTCCAGCTCCTACGAGCAGTACTTC. It encodes CAISDPGSSSYEQYF.

V gene TRBV29-1 combines with J gene TRBJ2-5; 7 positions agree with TRBD1. CDR1 and CDR2 from the germline V gene are SQVTM and ANQGSEA. There are 15 residues in the CDR3. With V trimmed by 0 bases and J by 2 bases, 6 bases remained unmatched. DNA for the CDR3: TGCAGCGTTGAAGAGACAGGGATCATGCAAGAGACCCAGTACTTC. Translating gives CSVEETGIMQETQYF.

The chain uses TRBV11-2 and TRBJ2-1, with D uncertain. V lost 3 bases and J 2 bases, leaving 8 bases between the germline ends. CDR1 is SGHAT and CDR2 is FQNNGV in the germline V gene. The CDR3 length is 14 residues. The CDR3 here is CASSFRLAYNEQFF. The DNA of the CDR3 is TGTGCCAGCAGCTTCAGGCTGGCCTACAATGAGCAGTTCTTC.

The V gene is TRBV5-1, the J gene TRBJ2-3; TRBD2 agrees at 8 bases. V trimming: 5 bases; J trimming: 4 bases; junction bases outside the gene matches: 12. The CDR3 is made up of 16 amino acids. Germline CDR1 reads SGHRS; CDR2 reads YFSETQ. The chain's CDR3 is CASSPAGTSYSDTQYF. CDR3 coding DNA: TGCGCCAGCAGTCCAGCCGGGACTAGTTACTCAGATACGCAGTATTTT.

This clonotype was counted many times. V and J are TRBV10-3 and TRBJ2-5; D is perhaps TRBD1 (5 bases). V was pared by 11 bases and J by 7 bases, with 29 bases between. The germline gives CDR1 ENHRY, CDR2 SYGVKD. This CDR3 contains 16 residues. CDR3 residues: CAVYQNRRIYTGTQYF. The CDR3 bases are TGTGCCGTCTACCAAAACAGGAGAATTTACACTGGGACCCAGTACTTC.

This clonotype has only a few counts. The rearrangement links TRBV7-2 to TRBJ2-5; perhaps TRBD2 as D (6 bases). The germline CDR1 and CDR2 sequences are SGHTA and FQGNSA. The V gene lost 6 bases and the J gene lost 5 bases, with 19 bases spanning the gap. This CDR3 has 15 amino acids. The CDR3 sequence: CASSSTISGGETQYF. CDR3 DNA: TGTGCCAGCAGTTCCACCATTAGTGGGGGGGAGACCCAGTACTTC.

This clonotype turned up a few times. The chain employs TRBV5-1 and TRBJ2-1; D is tentatively TRBD1 or TRBD2 (5 bases each). CDR3 length equals 17 residues. From germline, CDR1 is SGHRS and CDR2 YFSETQ. V was clipped by 2 bases and J by 0 bases, with 15 bases between them. This CDR3 reads CASSLMGPLTSYNEQFF. DNA of the CDR3: TGCGCCAGCAGCTTAATGGGACCCCTAACCTCCTACAATGAGCAGTTCTTC.